This T cell receptor beta chain was retrieved from a study of CD8+CD57+ T cells in acquired aplastic anemia. Study-level information: Isolated CD4+ and CD8+ cells, once sorted, yielded DNA averaging roughly 3.2 ug. There were about 10.8 million reads, on average, for CD4+ cells from healthy donors.

CDR3 and TCR beta VDJ profiling relied on a genomic DNA template. MiXCR, applied by TCRdb to the reads, yields one record per CDR3 protein. The sample has 130,000 or so distinct CDR3 sequences, around two fifths seen once. Study observations and caveats: Patients shared 25 to 35 CD8+ CDR3 sequences with controls. CD8+ Simpson's diversity did not differ significantly between patients and controls.

There are 13 residues in the CDR3. The germline gives CDR1 DFQATT, CDR2 SNEGSKA (reference sequence). V lost 0 bases and J 0 bases, leaving 3 bases between the germline ends. This clonotype was counted at least ten times. Its antigen is unknown. The source is a human donor in good health, serving as a control. Sequenced sample: sorted CD4+, CD8+, or CD8+CD57+ T cells (not recorded which) from PBMCs. The rearrangement joins TRBV20-1 to TRBJ1-3; D is undetermined. CDR3 protein: CSARDASGNTIYF. DNA for the CDR3: TGCAGTGCTAGAGATGCCTCTGGAAACACCATATATTTT.